What follows are 4 T cell receptor beta chains derived from one specimen sequenced in a study of blood T cell repertoires in COVID-19. The protocol was immunoSEQ multiplex PCR, while the TCRdb copy is restricted to in-frame clones and leaves out a portion. The sample lists 300,000 to 450,000 clones, 87% occurring once. The sequenced sample consisted of peripheral blood. The source is a woman aged 55-69 years with COVID-19, enrolled during active disease.

This rearrangement joins TRBV7-8 to TRBJ1-1, with TRBD1 matching over 7 bases. The trim removed 5 bases at V and 3 bases at J, leaving 15 bases unmatched. Germline V CDR1 and CDR2: SGHVS, FQNEAQ. The CDR3 loop spans 17 amino acids. CDR3 bases: TGTGCCAGCAGCCCCGGACAGGCCACCATTTTGGACACTGAAGCTTTCTTT. Its protein product is CASSPGQATILDTEAFF.

To note about this clone: The sample holds other DNA sequences that translate to the same CDR3. The rearrangement joins TRBV2 to TRBJ2-3; perhaps TRBD2 as D (6 bases). This CDR3 comprises 13 residues. Deletions cut 8 bases from V and 1 base from J, with 10 bases between. CDR1 is SNHLY and CDR2 is FYNNEI in the germline V gene. This CDR3 is CASFGGGTDTQYF. In DNA form, the CDR3 reads TGTGCCAGCTTTGGAGGGGGCACAGATACGCAGTATTTT.

V usage is TRBV7-3 and J usage is TRBJ2-2; tentative D call: TRBD2 (6 bases). The germline CDR1 and CDR2 sequences are SGHTA and FQGTGA. There are 16 residues in the CDR3. The V and J ends lost 1 base and 1 base respectively, with 10 bases between them. The CDR3 sequence is CASSLNGGRNTGELFF. The CDR3 DNA reads TGTGCCAGCAGCTTAAACGGGGGAAGGAACACCGGGGAGCTGTTTTTT. Drawing the rest from reference TRBV7-3 and TRBJ2-2, the complete variable domain is GAGVSQTPSNKVTEKGKYVELRCDPISGHTALYWYRQSLGQGPEFLIYFQGTGAADDSGLPNDRFFAVRPEGSVSTLKIQRTERGDSAVYLCASSLNGGRNTGELFFGEGSRLTVL.

The chain recombines TRBV27 with TRBJ1-5; 9 nucleotides align to TRBD1. From germline, CDR1 is MNHEY and CDR2 SMNVEV (reference sequence). The CDR3 contains 16 residues. The junction had 12 bases not matched to a gene; V was cut back by 6 bases and J by 6 bases. In DNA form, the CDR3 reads TGTGCCAGCAGACCTTCGACAGGGGGACGGAGTCAGCCCCAGCATTTT. Translating it yields CASRPSTGGRSQPQHF.